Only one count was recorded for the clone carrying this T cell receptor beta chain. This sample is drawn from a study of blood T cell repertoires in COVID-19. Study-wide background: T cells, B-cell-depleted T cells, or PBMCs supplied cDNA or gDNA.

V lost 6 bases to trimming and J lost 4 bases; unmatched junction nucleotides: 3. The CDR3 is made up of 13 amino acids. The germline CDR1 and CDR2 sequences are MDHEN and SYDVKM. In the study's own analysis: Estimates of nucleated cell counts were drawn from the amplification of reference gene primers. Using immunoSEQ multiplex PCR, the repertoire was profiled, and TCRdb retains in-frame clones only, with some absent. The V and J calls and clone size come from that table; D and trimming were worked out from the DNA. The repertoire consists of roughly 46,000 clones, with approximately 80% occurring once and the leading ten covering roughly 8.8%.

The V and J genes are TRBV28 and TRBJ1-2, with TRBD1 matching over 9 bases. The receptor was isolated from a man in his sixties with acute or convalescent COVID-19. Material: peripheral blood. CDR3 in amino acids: CASRQQGAYGYTF. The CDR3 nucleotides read TGTGCCAGCAGACAACAGGGGGCCTATGGCTACACCTTC.